The clone carrying this TCR beta chain has just a few counts. Its antigen is not identified. This CDR3 contains 18 residues. The ends were cut back, 5 bases at V and 2 bases at J, with 19 bases in the middle. Germline CDR1 is SEHNR and CDR2 is FQNEAQ (reference sequence). These data belong to a study of cytomegalovirus exposure and HLA in healthy donors. Study in general: Roughly 180 million T cells yielded more than 95 million unique TCR beta sequences, as an earlier analysis found. Study findings and constraints: The classifier reportedly diagnosed cytomegalovirus status with high sensitivity and specificity.

In the PCR, 60 Vbeta and 13 Jbeta primers were used. In the authors' workflow: Unique TCR beta chains numbered about 79 million in a later analysis, with roughly 10 million shared. This table comes from immunoSEQ multiplex PCR, and its TCRdb copy is limited to in-frame clones, with some not included. The DNA gave D and trimming, while V, J and clone size come from that table. The table includes 130,000 or so clones, 77% detected once. Each of the donors was a healthy bone marrow donor. The sequencing input was PBMCs. The sequence derives from a male donor in good health and CMV-seropositive. The chain carries TRBV7-9 and TRBJ2-6; D may be TRBD1 (5 bases). The CDR3 protein is CASSLGPLRPAGANVLTF. The CDR3 DNA sequence: TGTGCCAGCAGCCTGGGGCCCCTGAGGCCTGCTGGGGCCAACGTCCTGACTTTC.